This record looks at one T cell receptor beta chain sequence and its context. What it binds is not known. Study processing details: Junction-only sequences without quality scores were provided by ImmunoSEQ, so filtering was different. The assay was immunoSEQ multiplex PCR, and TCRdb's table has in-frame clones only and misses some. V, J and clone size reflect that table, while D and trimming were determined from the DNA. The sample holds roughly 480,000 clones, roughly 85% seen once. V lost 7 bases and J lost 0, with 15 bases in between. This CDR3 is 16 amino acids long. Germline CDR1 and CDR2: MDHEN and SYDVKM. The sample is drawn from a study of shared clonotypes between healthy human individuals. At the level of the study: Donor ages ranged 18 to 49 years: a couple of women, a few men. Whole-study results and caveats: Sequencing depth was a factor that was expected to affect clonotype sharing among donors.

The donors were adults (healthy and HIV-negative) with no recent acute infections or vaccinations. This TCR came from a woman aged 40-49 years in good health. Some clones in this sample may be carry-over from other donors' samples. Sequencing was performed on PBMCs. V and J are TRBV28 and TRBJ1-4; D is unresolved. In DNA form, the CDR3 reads TGTGCCAGCATGGAAGTGAATACCCCAACTAATGAAAAACTGTTTTTT. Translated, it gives CASMEVNTPTNEKLFF. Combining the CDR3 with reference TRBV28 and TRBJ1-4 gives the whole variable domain DVKVTQSSRYLVKRTGEKVFLECVQDMDHENMFWYRQDPGLGLRLIYFSYDVKMKEKGDIPEGYSVSREKKERFSLILESASTNQTSMYLCASMEVNTPTNEKLFFGSGTQLSVL.